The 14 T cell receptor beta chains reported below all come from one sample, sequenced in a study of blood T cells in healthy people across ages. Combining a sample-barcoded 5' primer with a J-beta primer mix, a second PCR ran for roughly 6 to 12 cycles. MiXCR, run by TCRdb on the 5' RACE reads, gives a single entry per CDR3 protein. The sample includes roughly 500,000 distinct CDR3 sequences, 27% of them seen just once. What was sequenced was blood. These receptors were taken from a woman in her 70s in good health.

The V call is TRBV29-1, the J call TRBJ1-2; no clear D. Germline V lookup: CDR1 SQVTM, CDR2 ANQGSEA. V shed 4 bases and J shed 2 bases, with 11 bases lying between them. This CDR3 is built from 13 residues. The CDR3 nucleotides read TGCAGCGTTGGCGGCAGCAAAAACTATGGCTACACCTTC. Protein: CSVGGSKNYGYTF.

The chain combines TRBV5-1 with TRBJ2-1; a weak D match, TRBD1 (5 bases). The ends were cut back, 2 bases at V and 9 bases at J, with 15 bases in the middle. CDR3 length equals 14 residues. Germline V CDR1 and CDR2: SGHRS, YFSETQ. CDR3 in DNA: TGCGCCAGCAGCTTTACAGGCGCCTTCACTGAGCAGTTCTTC. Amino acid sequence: CASSFTGAFTEQFF.

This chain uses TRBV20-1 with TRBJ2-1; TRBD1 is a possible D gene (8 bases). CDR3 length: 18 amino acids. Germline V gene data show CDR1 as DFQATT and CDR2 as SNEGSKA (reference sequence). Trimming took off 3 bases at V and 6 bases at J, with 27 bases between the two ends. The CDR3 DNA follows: TGCAGTGCTAGGGATGGACAGGGCGGGAGATCGTGGGGCAATGAGCAGTTCTTC. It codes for CSARDGQGGRSWGNEQFF.

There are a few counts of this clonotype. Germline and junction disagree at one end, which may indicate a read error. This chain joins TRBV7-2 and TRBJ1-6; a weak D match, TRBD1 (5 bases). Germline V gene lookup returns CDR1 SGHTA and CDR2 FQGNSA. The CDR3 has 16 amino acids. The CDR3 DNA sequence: TGTGCCAGTAGCTTAAGTACCGGGCCCAGGGATTCACCCCTCCACTTT. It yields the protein CASSLSTGPRDSPLHF. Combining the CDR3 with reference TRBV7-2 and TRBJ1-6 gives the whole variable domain GAGVSQSPSNKVTEKGKDVELRCDPISGHTALYWYRQSLGQGLEFLIYFQGNSAPDKSGLPSDRFSAERTGGSVSTLTIQRTQQEDSAVYLCASSLSTGPRDSPLHFGNGTRLTVT.

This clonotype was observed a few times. The CDR3 sequence: CSASAGPGTGVRNYGYTF. The CDR3 coding sequence is TGCAGTGCGTCGGCCGGACCCGGGACAGGGGTGAGGAACTATGGCTACACCTTC. V usage is TRBV20-1 and J usage is TRBJ1-2, with 10 bases aligning to TRBD1. The CDR3 sequence is 18 residues long. The V and J ends lost 6 bases and 2 bases, in that order; junction bases with no gene match: 18. Germline values: CDR1 DFQATT, CDR2 SNEGSKA (reference sequence).

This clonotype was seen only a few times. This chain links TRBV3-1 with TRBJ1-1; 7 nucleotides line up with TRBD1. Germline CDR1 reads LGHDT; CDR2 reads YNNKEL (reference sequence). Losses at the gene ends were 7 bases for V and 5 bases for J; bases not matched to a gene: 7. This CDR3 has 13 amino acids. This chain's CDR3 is CASTLQGGTEAFF. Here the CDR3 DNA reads TGTGCCAGCACCCTGCAGGGGGGGACTGAAGCTTTCTTT.

The CDR3 nucleotides are TGTGCCAGCAGCGCGGGACACGTAAACACCGGGGAGCTGTTTTTT. As protein: CASSAGHVNTGELFF. J is TRBJ2-2 and V is TRBV7-2; D could derive from TRBD1 or TRBD2 (6 bases each). This CDR3 spans 15 amino acids. The V gene lost 5 bases and the J gene lost 2 bases, with 12 bases spanning the gap. The germline gives CDR1 SGHTA, CDR2 FQGNSA.

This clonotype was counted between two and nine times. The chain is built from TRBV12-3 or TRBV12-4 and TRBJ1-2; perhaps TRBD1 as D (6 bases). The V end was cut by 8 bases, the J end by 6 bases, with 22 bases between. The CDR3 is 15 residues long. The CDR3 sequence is CASLEGVGGGNGYTF. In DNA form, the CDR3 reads TGTGCCAGCCTCGAGGGAGTAGGGGGAGGAAATGGCTACACCTTC.

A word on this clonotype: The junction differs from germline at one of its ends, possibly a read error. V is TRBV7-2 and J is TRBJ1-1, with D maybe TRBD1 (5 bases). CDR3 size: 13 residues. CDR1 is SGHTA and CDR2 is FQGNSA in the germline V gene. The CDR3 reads CASSPRGNSEAFF. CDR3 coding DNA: TGTGCCAGCAGCCCACGGGGGAACTCTGAAGCTTTCTTT.

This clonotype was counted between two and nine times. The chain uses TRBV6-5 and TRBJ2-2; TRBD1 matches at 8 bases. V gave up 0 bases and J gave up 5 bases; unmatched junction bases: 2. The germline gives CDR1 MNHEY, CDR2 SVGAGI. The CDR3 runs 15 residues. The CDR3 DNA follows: TGTGCCAGCAGTTACTCGACAGGGGCGACCGGGGAGCTGTTTTTT. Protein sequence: CASSYSTGATGELFF.

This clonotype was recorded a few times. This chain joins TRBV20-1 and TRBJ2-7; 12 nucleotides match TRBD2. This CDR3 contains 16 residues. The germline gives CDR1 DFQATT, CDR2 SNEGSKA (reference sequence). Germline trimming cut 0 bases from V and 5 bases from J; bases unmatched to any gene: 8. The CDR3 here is CSARDVASGGAHEQYF. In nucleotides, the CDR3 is TGCAGTGCTAGAGATGTCGCTAGCGGGGGGGCCCACGAGCAGTACTTC.

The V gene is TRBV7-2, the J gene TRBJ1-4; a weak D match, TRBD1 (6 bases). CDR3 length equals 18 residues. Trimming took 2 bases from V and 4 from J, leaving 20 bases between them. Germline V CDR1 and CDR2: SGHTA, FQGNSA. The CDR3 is CASSLSPLLQGRNEKLFF. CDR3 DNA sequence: TGTGCCAGCAGCTTAAGCCCACTCCTACAGGGCCGTAATGAAAAACTGTTTTTT.

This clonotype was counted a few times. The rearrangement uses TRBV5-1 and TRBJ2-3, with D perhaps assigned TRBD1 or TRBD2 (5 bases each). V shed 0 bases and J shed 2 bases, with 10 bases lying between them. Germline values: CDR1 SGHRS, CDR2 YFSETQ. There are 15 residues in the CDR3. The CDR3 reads CASSLGRGFTDTQYF. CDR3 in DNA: TGCGCCAGCAGCTTGGGTCGGGGCTTCACAGATACGCAGTATTTT. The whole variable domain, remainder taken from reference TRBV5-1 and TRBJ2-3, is KAGVTQTPRYLIKTRGQQVTLSCSPISGHRSVSWYQQTPGQGLQFLFEYFSETQRNKGNFPGRFSGRQFSNSRSEMNVSTLELGDSALYLCASSLGRGFTDTQYFGPGTRLTVL.

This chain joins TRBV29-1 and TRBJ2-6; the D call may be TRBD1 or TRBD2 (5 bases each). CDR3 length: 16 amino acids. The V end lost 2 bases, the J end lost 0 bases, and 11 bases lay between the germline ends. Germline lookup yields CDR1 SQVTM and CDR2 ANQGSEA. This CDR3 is CSVERDVDSGANVLTF. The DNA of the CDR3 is TGCAGCGTTGAAAGGGACGTAGACTCTGGGGCCAACGTCCTGACTTTC.